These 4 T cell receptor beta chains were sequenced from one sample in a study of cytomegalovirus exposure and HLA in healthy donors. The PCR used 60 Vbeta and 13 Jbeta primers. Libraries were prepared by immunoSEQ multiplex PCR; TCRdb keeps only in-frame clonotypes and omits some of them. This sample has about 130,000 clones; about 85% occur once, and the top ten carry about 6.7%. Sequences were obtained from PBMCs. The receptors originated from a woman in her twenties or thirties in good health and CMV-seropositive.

The CDR3 loop is CASSLEGNYGYTF. The CDR3 DNA reads as TGTGCCAGCAGCTTGGAGGGGAACTATGGCTACACCTTC. V gene TRBV5-5 combines with J gene TRBJ1-2; D possibly corresponds to TRBD1 (5 bases). V lost 0 bases and J 2 bases, leaving 5 bases between the germline ends. The CDR3 runs to 13 residues. Germline CDR1 is SGHKS and CDR2 is YYEKEE (reference sequence).

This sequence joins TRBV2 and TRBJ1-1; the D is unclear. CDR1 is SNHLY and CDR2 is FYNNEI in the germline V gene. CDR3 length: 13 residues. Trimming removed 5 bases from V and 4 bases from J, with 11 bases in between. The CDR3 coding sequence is TGTGCCAGCAGTAATGGAGGCGGCACTGAAGCTTTCTTT. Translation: CASSNGGGTEAFF.

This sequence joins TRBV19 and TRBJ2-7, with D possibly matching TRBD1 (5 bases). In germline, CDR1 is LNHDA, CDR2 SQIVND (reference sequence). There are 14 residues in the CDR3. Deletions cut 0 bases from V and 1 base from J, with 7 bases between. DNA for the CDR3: TGTGCCAGTAGTATAGACAGGGTGTCCTACGAGCAGTACTTC. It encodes CASSIDRVSYEQYF.

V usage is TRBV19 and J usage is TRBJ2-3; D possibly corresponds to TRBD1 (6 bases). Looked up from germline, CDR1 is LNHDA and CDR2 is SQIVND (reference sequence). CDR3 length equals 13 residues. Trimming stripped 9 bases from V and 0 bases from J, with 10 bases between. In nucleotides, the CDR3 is TGTGCCAGCGGCAGGGGTAGCACAGATACGCAGTATTTT. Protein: CASGRGSTDTQYF. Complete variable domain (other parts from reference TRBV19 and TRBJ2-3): DGGITQSPKYLFRKEGQNVTLSCEQNLNHDAMYWYRQDPGQGLRLIYYSQIVNDFQKGDIAEGYSVSREKKESFPLTVTSAQKNPTAFYLCASGRGSTDTQYFGPGTRLTVL.